This record concerns one T cell receptor beta chain sequence. These data belong to a study of cytomegalovirus exposure and HLA in healthy donors. The donors, nominally healthy at sampling, likely had unrecorded immune exposures. 13 Jbeta primers and 60 Vbeta primers were used for the PCR. TCRdb's table, derived via immunoSEQ multiplex PCR, lists solely in-frame clones and lacks some. The table lists 240,000 or so clones, roughly four fifths of them singletons. V lost 1 base, J lost 8 bases, and 7 bases stayed unmatched. The CDR3 length is 14 residues. Germline CDR1 reads SEHNR; CDR2 reads FQNEAQ (reference sequence).

Material: PBMCs. The chain recombines TRBV7-9 with TRBJ1-2; TRBD1 matches 7 bases. The TCR sequence derives from a woman aged 60-75 years in good health and CMV-seropositive. The CDR3 nucleotides read TGTGCCAGCAGCTTAGGAGGGGGCAGGGGAGGCTACACCTTC. Amino acid sequence: CASSLGGGRGGYTF.